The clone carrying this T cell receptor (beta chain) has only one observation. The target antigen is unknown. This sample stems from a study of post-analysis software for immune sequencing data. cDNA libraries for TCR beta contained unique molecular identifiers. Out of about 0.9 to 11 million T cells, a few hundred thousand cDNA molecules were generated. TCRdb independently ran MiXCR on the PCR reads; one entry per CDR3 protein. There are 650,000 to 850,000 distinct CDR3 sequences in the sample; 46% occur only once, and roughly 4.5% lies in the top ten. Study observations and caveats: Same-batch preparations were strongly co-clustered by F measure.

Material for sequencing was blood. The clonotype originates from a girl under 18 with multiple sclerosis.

The CDR3 reads CASSLLGPLPYEQYF. Here the CDR3 DNA reads TGTGCCAGCAGTTTACTGGGGCCTCTGCCCTACGAGCAGTACTTC. The chain recombines TRBV27 with TRBJ2-7; tentative D call: TRBD1 (5 bases). Trimming pared 2 bases from V and 2 bases from J, leaving 13 bases between. CDR3 length: 15 residues. CDR1 is MNHEY and CDR2 is SMNVEV in the germline V gene (reference sequence).